This is a list of T cell receptor beta chains from one sample in a study of glioma-infiltrating T cells. MiXCR, applied by TCRdb to the multiplex PCR reads, yields one record per CDR3 protein. The table lists roughly 350,000 distinct CDR3 sequences, 41% of them singletons. The sequenced sample was glioma tissue, nonneoplastic brain tissue, or PBMCs (not recorded which). The origin of the receptors is a human donor with low-grade glioma or glioblastoma, undergoing nonglioma brain surgery, or in good health (not recorded which). Each CDR3 is given with its conserved first and last residue. A D gene is named only where the DNA matches it firmly. Clone size appears in some rows only: once, few, many, or a class for an expanded clone.

size: .
J: TRBJ2-5
D: .
length: 15
V: TRBV5-1
DNA: TGCGCCGGCAGGACACAGGGATTCAACCAAGAGACCCAGTACTTC
CDR3: CAGRTQGFNQETQYF

size: many
J: TRBJ2-7
D: .
length: 12
V: TRBV6-2/TRBV6-3
DNA: TGTGCCAGCACCCTACTCCCGGGCGAGCAGTACTTC
CDR3: CASTLLPGEQYF

size: .
J: TRBJ1-4
D: .
length: 13
V: TRBV20-1
DNA: TGCAGTGCCACTGACGGAGCTAATGAAAAACTGTTTTTT
CDR3: CSATDGANEKLFF

size: .
J: TRBJ1-5
D: .
length: 13
V: TRBV7-2
DNA: TGTGCCAGTCAAATCGGTGTTCATCAGCCCCAGCATTTT
CDR3: CASQIGVHQPQHF

size: few
J: TRBJ2-7
D: .
length: 13
V: TRBV7-2
DNA: TGTGCCAGCAGCTTAGGAGGGTTGGGCGAGCAGTACTTC
CDR3: CASSLGGLGEQYF

size: .
J: TRBJ1-1
D: TRBD1
length: 12
V: TRBV28
DNA: TGTGCCAGCAGGGACAGGGTCACTGAAGCTTTCTTT
CDR3: CASRDRVTEAFF

size: .
J: TRBJ2-3
D: .
length: 12
V: TRBV3-1
DNA: TGTGCCAGCAGCCAAGCCCCAGATACGCAGTATTTT
CDR3: CASSQAPDTQYF

size: many
J: TRBJ2-7
D: .
length: 14
V: TRBV6-5
DNA: TGTGCCAGCAGTTACTATACAGGGTACCACGAGCAGTACTTC
CDR3: CASSYYTGYHEQYF

size: .
J: TRBJ2-2
D: .
length: 14
V: TRBV7-8
DNA: TGTGCCAGCAGCTTAACTTGGCACACCGGGGAGCTGTTTTTT
CDR3: CASSLTWHTGELFF

size: many
J: TRBJ1-5
D: .
length: 15
V: TRBV19
DNA: TGTGCCAGTAGTATAAAGGAGGGTCGAAATCAGCCCCAGCATTTT
CDR3: CASSIKEGRNQPQHF

size: few
J: TRBJ1-1
D: TRBD1
length: 17
V: TRBV18
DNA: TGTGCCAGCTCACGGACAAGGGACAGGGGTGCGGGAACTGAAGCTTTCTTT
CDR3: CASSRTRDRGAGTEAFF

size: .
J: TRBJ2-7
D: .
length: 12
V: TRBV2
DNA: TGTGCCAGCAGTGTATCGGGGAACGAGCAGTACTTC
CDR3: CASSVSGNEQYF

size: few
J: TRBJ2-1
D: TRBD1
length: 15
V: TRBV7-9
DNA: TGTGCCAGCAGCACCCGGGACAGGGGTCTCAATGAGCAGTTCTTC
CDR3: CASSTRDRGLNEQFF

size: many
J: TRBJ2-3
D: .
length: 14
V: TRBV27
DNA: TGTGCCAGCAGTTGGTTGTCTAGCACAGATACGCAGTATTTT
CDR3: CASSWLSSTDTQYF

size: many
J: TRBJ1-5
D: .
length: 13
V: TRBV20-1
DNA: TGCAGTGCTAGAGAGTCACGCAATCAGCCCCAGCATTTT
CDR3: CSARESRNQPQHF

size: .
J: TRBJ2-2
D: TRBD2
length: 15
V: TRBV19
DNA: TGTGCCAGTACCCCACTAGCGGGAGGCACCGGGGAGCTGTTTTTT
CDR3: CASTPLAGGTGELFF

size: few
J: TRBJ2-1
D: .
length: 16
V: TRBV5-4
DNA: TGTGCCAGCAGCTTGGAGGTGGGGAGCTCCTACAATGAGCAGTTCTTC
CDR3: CASSLEVGSSYNEQFF

size: .
J: TRBJ1-1
D: TRBD1
length: 13
V: TRBV2
DNA: TGTGCCAGCAGCGGACAGGGAAACACTGAAGCTTTCTTT
CDR3: CASSGQGNTEAFF

size: .
J: TRBJ2-7
D: .
length: 14
V: TRBV20-1
DNA: TGCAGTGCGCCGAACAGGGATTATCCCTACGAGCAGTACTTC
CDR3: CSAPNRDYPYEQYF

size: .
J: TRBJ2-7
D: .
length: 15
V: TRBV4-1
DNA: TGCGCCAGCAGCCAAGCCGTTCACGGGAACTACGAGCAGTACTTC
CDR3: CASSQAVHGNYEQYF

size: .
J: TRBJ2-7
D: .
length: 15
V: TRBV3-1
DNA: TGTGCCAGCAGCCAAGACAGGACCCTATACTACGAGCAGTACTTC
CDR3: CASSQDRTLYYEQYF

size: .
J: TRBJ2-7
D: TRBD2
length: 13
V: TRBV2
DNA: TGTGCCAGCAAGACTAGCGGGGGGGGCGAGCAGTACTTC
CDR3: CASKTSGGGEQYF

size: many
J: TRBJ1-1
D: .
length: 14
V: TRBV28
DNA: TGTGCCAGCAGCCCGGGACCGCGGAGGACTGAAGCTTTCTTT
CDR3: CASSPGPRRTEAFF

size: .
J: TRBJ2-7
D: TRBD2
length: 15
V: TRBV4-2
DNA: TGTGCCAGCAGCGCCTTAGCGGGATCGTCCTACGAGCAGTACTTC
CDR3: CASSALAGSSYEQYF

size: few
J: TRBJ2-1
D: .
length: 13
V: TRBV3-1
DNA: TGTGCCAGCAGCCAAGAGCGTTGGAATGAGCAGTTCTTC
CDR3: CASSQERWNEQFF

size: .
J: TRBJ2-1
D: TRBD2
length: 16
V: TRBV6-2/TRBV6-3
DNA: TGTGCCAGCAGTTATCCTAGCGGGAGGGCCTACAATGAGCAGTTCTTC
CDR3: CASSYPSGRAYNEQFF

size: .
J: TRBJ2-7
D: .
length: 15
V: TRBV20-1
DNA: TGCAGAGCTAGAGCTAGCTGGAGGCCTGCCTACGAGCAGTACTTC
CDR3: CRARASWRPAYEQYF

size: few
J: TRBJ2-7
D: .
length: 18
V: TRBV28
DNA: TGTGCCAGCATCCCCGAGCCGGCACTCGATCTACGGCCTCTCGGGCAGTACTTC
CDR3: CASIPEPALDLRPLGQYF

size: many
J: TRBJ1-5
D: .
length: 15
V: TRBV27
DNA: TGTGCCAGCAGTTTATCCTATCCTCTGGGGGAGTCCCAGCATTTT
CDR3: CASSLSYPLGESQHF

size: .
J: TRBJ1-1
D: .
length: 18
V: TRBV10-1
DNA: TGCGCCAGCAGTGACCTCCTTGGCGGGGTAGGAAGGAACACTGAAGCTTTCTTT
CDR3: CASSDLLGGVGRNTEAFF

size: few
J: TRBJ2-3
D: .
length: 15
V: TRBV4-3
DNA: TGCGCCAGCAGCCAAGAGGGGGGCCCCCCAGATACGCAGTATTTT
CDR3: CASSQEGGPPDTQYF

size: few
J: TRBJ2-1
D: .
length: 16
V: TRBV7-9
DNA: TGTGCCAGCAGCTTAGGCAAGGGGAACGGGGCAAATGAGCAGTTCTTC
CDR3: CASSLGKGNGANEQFF

size: .
J: TRBJ2-7
D: .
length: 15
V: TRBV6-6
DNA: TGTGCCAGCAGTTCGGGCAGTAGCTCCTACAACGAGCAGTACTTC
CDR3: CASSSGSSSYNEQYF

size: .
J: TRBJ2-7
D: TRBD2
length: 16
V: TRBV6-2/TRBV6-3
DNA: TGTGCCAGCACCAGACTAGCGGCAGGGTTCTCCTACGAGCAGTACTTC
CDR3: CASTRLAAGFSYEQYF

size: .
J: TRBJ2-3
D: TRBD1
length: 12
V: TRBV7-3
DNA: TGTGCCAGCAGCGCCCAGGGGGTCAGGCAGTATTTT
CDR3: CASSAQGVRQYF

size: .
J: TRBJ2-3
D: .
length: 14
V: TRBV25-1
DNA: TGTGCCAGCAGTGAAATAGGGTTCCCCTACGAGCAGTACTTT
CDR3: CASSEIGFPYEQYF

size: few
J: TRBJ2-7
D: .
length: 12
V: TRBV7-6
DNA: TGTGCCAGCAGCTTAGTACCCCGGGAGCAGTACTTC
CDR3: CASSLVPREQYF

size: .
J: TRBJ1-5
D: TRBD1
length: 16
V: TRBV2
DNA: TGTGCCAGCAGTTCTTCCCTGACAGGGAACGATCAGCCCCAGCATTTT
CDR3: CASSSSLTGNDQPQHF

size: few
J: TRBJ1-1
D: .
length: 14
V: TRBV19
DNA: TGTGCCAGTAGTATTGGTAACGACATCACCCAGGCTTTCTTT
CDR3: CASSIGNDITQAFF

size: many
J: TRBJ1-2
D: .
length: 12
V: TRBV6-2/TRBV6-3
DNA: TGTGCCAGCAGTTACAGAAACTATGGCTACACCTTC
CDR3: CASSYRNYGYTF

size: .
J: TRBJ2-6
D: .
length: 15
V: TRBV4-1
DNA: TGCGCCAGCAGCCACAGCCAGCCTGGGGCCAACGTCCTGACTTTC
CDR3: CASSHSQPGANVLTF

size: once
J: TRBJ1-6
D: .
length: 14
V: TRBV20-1
DNA: TGCGGTGCTGCTTCGGGACATAATAATTCACCCCTCCACTTT
CDR3: CGAASGHNNSPLHF

size: .
J: TRBJ2-3
D: .
length: 12
V: TRBV20-1
DNA: TGCAGTGCCCCATCCGAGGGGGAGACGCAGTATTTT
CDR3: CSAPSEGETQYF

size: .
J: TRBJ1-5
D: TRBD1
length: 14
V: TRBV2
DNA: TGTGCCAGCCAGCGACAGGGAATGATGAAGCCCCAGCATTTT
CDR3: CASQRQGMMKPQHF

size: .
J: TRBJ2-1
D: TRBD1
length: 13
V: TRBV12-3/TRBV12-4
DNA: TGTGCCAGCAGTCCGGGACAGGCGAGTGAGCAGTTCTTC
CDR3: CASSPGQASEQFF

size: .
J: TRBJ2-1
D: .
length: 14
V: TRBV28
DNA: TGTGCCAGCAGTCTTAGCGGAGCCTGGAATGAGCAGTTCTTC
CDR3: CASSLSGAWNEQFF

size: .
J: TRBJ1-2
D: .
length: 13
V: TRBV4-3
DNA: TGCGCCAGCATCTCTCGGGACAACTATGGCTACACCTTC
CDR3: CASISRDNYGYTF